This passage covers 3 T cell receptor beta chains from one sample sequenced in a study of Ad26.COV2.S vaccination and SARS-CoV-2 variants. Treatment meaning: some 19 received Ad26.COV2.S at low or high dose, single or two shots; several received placebo; per-sample allocation not given. After the first vaccine or placebo injection, samples were drawn on day 63. Generated by immunoSEQ multiplex PCR, the TCRdb table keeps only in-frame clones and is missing some. The data hold about 450,000 clones, with roughly nine tenths observed a single time. This material consisted of peripheral blood, taken in a trial of Ad26.COV2.S vaccine versus placebo. The receptors originated from a person between 18 and 65 years old who received the Ad26.COV2.S COVID-19 vaccine or a placebo.

The V call is TRBV2, the J call TRBJ2-1; D gene unclear. The V gene's germline CDR1 is SNHLY and CDR2 FYNNEI. V shed 7 bases and J shed 5 bases, with 9 bases lying between them. The CDR3 sequence is 12 residues long. The CDR3 bases are TGTGCCAGCACTCGAGTCGACAATGAGCAGTTCTTC. It specifies CASTRVDNEQFF.

J is TRBJ1-2 and V is TRBV12-5; TRBD1 might be the D (5 bases). Germline CDR1 is LGHNT and CDR2 is FRNRAP. With 6 bases removed from V and 5 bases from J, the gap between germline ends came to 22 bases. CDR3 size: 16 residues. The CDR3 DNA reads TGTGCTAGTGGCCCCTCCGGACATCTTCTCGGGTATGGCTACACCTTC. It codes for CASGPSGHLLGYGYTF. Variable domain in full (rest from reference TRBV12-5 and TRBJ1-2): DARVTQTPRHKVTEMGQEVTMRCQPILGHNTVFWYRQTMMQGLELLAYFRNRAPLDDSGMPKDRFSAEMPDATLATLKIQPSEPRDSAVYFCASGPSGHLLGYGYTFGSGTRLTVV.

This chain links TRBV9 with TRBJ2-1; maybe TRBD2 (6 bases). Germline V CDR1 and CDR2: SGDLS, YYNGEE. The CDR3 runs to 13 residues. V was pared by 4 bases and J by 5 bases, with 10 bases between. The CDR3 is CASSWDFDNEQFF. The CDR3 coding sequence is TGTGCCAGCAGCTGGGACTTCGACAATGAGCAGTTCTTC.